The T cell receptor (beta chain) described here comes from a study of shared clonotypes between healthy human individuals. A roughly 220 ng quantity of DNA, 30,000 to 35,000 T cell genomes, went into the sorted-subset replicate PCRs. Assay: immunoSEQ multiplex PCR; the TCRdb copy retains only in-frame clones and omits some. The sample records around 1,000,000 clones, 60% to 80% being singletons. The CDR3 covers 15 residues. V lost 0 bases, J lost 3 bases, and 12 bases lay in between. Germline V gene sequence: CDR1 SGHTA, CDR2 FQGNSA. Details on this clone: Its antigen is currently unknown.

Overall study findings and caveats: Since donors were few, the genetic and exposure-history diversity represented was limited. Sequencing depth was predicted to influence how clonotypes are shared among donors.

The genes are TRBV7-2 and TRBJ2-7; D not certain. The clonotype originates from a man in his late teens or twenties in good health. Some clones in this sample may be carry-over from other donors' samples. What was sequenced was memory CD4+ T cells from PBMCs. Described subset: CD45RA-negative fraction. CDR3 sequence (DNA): TGTGCCAGCAGCTTAGCGCTCGGGCAGTTCTACGAGCAGTACTTC. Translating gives CASSLALGQFYEQYF.